This is a list of T cell receptor beta chains from one sample in a study of cytomegalovirus exposure and HLA in healthy donors. Method: immunoSEQ multiplex PCR; TCRdb's copy keeps in-frame clones and lacks some. The sample contains 150,000 to 200,000 clones, approximately 73% of which appear only once. Sequenced material: PBMCs. All receptors come from a man in his thirties or forties in good health and CMV-seropositive. CDR3s include the opening cysteine and the closing phenylalanine or tryptophan. The order of the fields is clone size, J gene, D gene, V gene, CDR3 DNA, CDR3 protein. The D gene is left open where the match is weak. Clone size appears in some rows only: once, few, many, or a class for an expanded clone.

-	TRBJ2-1	-	TRBV13	TGTGCCAGCAGCCCGTCCCCAGGGATTTTAAACAATGAGCAGTTCTTC	CASSPSPGILNNEQFF
-	TRBJ1-1	TRBD1	TRBV11-2	TGTGCCAGCAGCTCCAGGGACAGGGTGAACACTGAAGCTTTCTTT	CASSSRDRVNTEAFF
-	TRBJ1-2	-	TRBV5-8	TGTGCCAGCGGAGGGACTTATGGCTACACCTTC	CASGGTYGYTF
-	TRBJ2-5	-	TRBV10-3	TGTGCCATCAGTGAGTCATCCGCCGGGGCCCAGTACTTC	CAISESSAGAQYF
-	TRBJ2-5	TRBD1	TRBV7-2	TGTGCCAGCAGCCCAAGTATGGACAGGGGGGTAGAGACCCAGTACTTC	CASSPSMDRGVETQYF
-	TRBJ2-5	TRBD2	TRBV4-1	TGCGCCAGCAGCCAAGCTGGGACATCCGGGACTAGCGGGACCCGTGTCGCCCAGTACTTC	CASSQAGTSGTSGTRVAQYF
-	TRBJ1-2	-	TRBV6-6	TGTGCCAGCAGTGAGCATGGGCTGGAATCCTATGGCTACACCTTC	CASSEHGLESYGYTF
-	TRBJ2-7	TRBD2	TRBV27	TGTGCCAGCAGTTTATTTGGGCTAGCGGTCTCCTACGAGCAGTACTTC	CASSLFGLAVSYEQYF
-	TRBJ2-7	-	TRBV11-3	TGTGCCAGCAGCTCGGCTAGCGACTACGAGCAGTACTTC	CASSSASDYEQYF
-	TRBJ1-1	-	TRBV5-8	TGTGCCAGCACCCATTACGGCGACAGGGAAGCTTTCTTT	CASTHYGDREAFF
-	TRBJ1-1	-	TRBV25-1	TGTGCCAGCAGTGAGGGAGGATTTGGCCGGCGGGGCACTGAAGCTTTCTTT	CASSEGGFGRRGTEAFF
-	TRBJ2-2	-	TRBV19	TGTGCCAGTCTACCGGATTGGCAGGGATCTTACACCGGGGAGCTGTTTTTT	CASLPDWQGSYTGELFF
-	TRBJ1-2	TRBD1	TRBV14	TGTGCCAGCAGCCAAGCGGGACAGTTGCTTGGCTACACCTTC	CASSQAGQLLGYTF
-	TRBJ1-1	-	TRBV5-1	TGCGCCAGCAGCTTTGGCCGGGCCAGGGGAGGGCAAATAAGTTCTGAAGCTTTCTTT	CASSFGRARGGQISSEAFF
-	TRBJ2-5	TRBD2	TRBV7-6	TGTGCCAGCAGCCCGGGACTACTACGGGGGATGGGGGAGACCCAGTACTTC	CASSPGLLRGMGETQYF
-	TRBJ2-5	TRBD2	TRBV30	TGTGCCTGGAGTCCCCCGACTAGCGGAAAAGAGACCCAGTACTTC	CAWSPPTSGKETQYF
-	TRBJ2-7	TRBD1	TRBV29-1	TGCAGCGTTCCCACCCCGACAGGGTACGAGCAGTACTTC	CSVPTPTGYEQYF
-	TRBJ2-7	-	TRBV5-6	TGTGCCAGCAGCTTCGGGGGAGCCTACGAGCAGTACTTC	CASSFGGAYEQYF
-	TRBJ2-5	-	TRBV25-1	TGTGCCAGCAGTCCCACACCGGGAGAGACCCAGTACTTC	CASSPTPGETQYF
-	TRBJ1-4	-	TRBV9	TGTGCCAGCAGCGGAGGGACTACTTCAACTAATGAAAAACTGTTTTTT	CASSGGTTSTNEKLFF
few	TRBJ1-3	-	TRBV29-1	TGCAGCGTTGGGGGCAGCTCTGGAAACACCATATATTTT	CSVGGSSGNTIYF
-	TRBJ2-1	-	TRBV5-1	TGCGCCAGCAGCCAAACCCCTTTCGTCGCGAACAATGAGCAGTTCTTC	CASSQTPFVANNEQFF
-	TRBJ1-5	TRBD1	TRBV7-9	TGTGCCAGCAGCGCGTCGACAGGGGGCAATCAGCCCCAGCATTTT	CASSASTGGNQPQHF
-	TRBJ2-1	TRBD1	TRBV30	TGTGCCTGGAGTCGCAGGGACAGGGGAAACAATGAGCAGTTCTTC	CAWSRRDRGNNEQFF
-	TRBJ1-2	-	TRBV6-1	TGTGCCAGCCTAGGAGGGAACCCTAGCTATGGCTACACCTTC	CASLGGNPSYGYTF
once	TRBJ2-1	-	TRBV27	TGTGCCAGCAGTTTTCTGGCGGGTCGAAATGAGCAGTTCTTC	CASSFLAGRNEQFF
-	TRBJ2-3	-	TRBV6-5	TGTGCCAGCAGTTCTAGGGACACCCATACCACAGATACGCAGTATTTT	CASSSRDTHTTDTQYF
-	TRBJ2-1	-	TRBV5-4	TGTGCCAGCAGGGGGGGACTTACCAATGAGCAGTTCTTC	CASRGGLTNEQFF
-	TRBJ2-1	-	TRBV28	TGTGCCAGCAGTGCACTACGTGGATTGAATGAGCAGTTCTTC	CASSALRGLNEQFF
-	TRBJ2-3	TRBD2	TRBV18	TGTGCCAGCTCACCCCCGGGACTAGCGGCAAGCACAGATACGCAGTATTTT	CASSPPGLAASTDTQYF
-	TRBJ2-7	-	TRBV18	TGTGCCAGCTCACCACCGACTCTCTTCAACTACGAGCAGTACTTC	CASSPPTLFNYEQYF
-	TRBJ2-1	-	TRBV7-9	TGTGCCAGCAGCCCACGGGTTTTGAGCTCCTACAATGAGCAGTTCTTC	CASSPRVLSSYNEQFF
-	TRBJ2-4	-	TRBV30	TGTGCCTGGGGGGGCGTAGCCAAAAACATTCAGTACTTC	CAWGGVAKNIQYF
-	TRBJ1-2	-	TRBV28	TGTGCAAGCAGCGTGGGGGGGACATCGTTTCTAGGGGGCTACACCTTC	CASSVGGTSFLGGYTF
once	TRBJ2-2	-	TRBV5-1	TGCGCCAGCAGCTTGGGCGGACTTTATCCACCGCAACTGACCGGGGAGCTGTTTTTT	CASSLGGLYPPQLTGELFF
-	TRBJ2-1	-	TRBV5-1	TGCGCCAGCAGCTCGGTAGAGTCCGGGGACAATGAGCAGTTCTTC	CASSSVESGDNEQFF
-	TRBJ2-1	TRBD2	TRBV30	TGTGCCTGGAGCCCCGGGACTAGCGGGGTCAATGAGCAGTTCTTC	CAWSPGTSGVNEQFF
-	TRBJ2-1	TRBD2	TRBV11-2	TGTGCCAGCAGCTTACAACTAGCGGGAGAAAATGAGCAGTTCTTC	CASSLQLAGENEQFF
-	TRBJ2-5	-	TRBV7-6	TGTGCCAGCAGCTTAGAGGGGTTCACGGGAGCGGAGACCCAGTACTTC	CASSLEGFTGAETQYF
few	TRBJ1-2	-	TRBV7-2	TGTGCCAGCAGCTTCGTCTCGGGTGGACATTTGGGTGGCTACACCTTC	CASSFVSGGHLGGYTF
few	TRBJ2-1	-	TRBV18	TGTGCCAGCTCACCTTCGTCAGGTTATGAGCAGTTCTTC	CASSPSSGYEQFF
-	TRBJ1-2	-	TRBV27	TGTGCCAGCATGGGGTTTCGGGGTTCGGAAGGCTACACCTTC	CASMGFRGSEGYTF
-	TRBJ1-5	TRBD1	TRBV7-9	TGTGCCAGCAGCTTTTTCGGGGACAGAGATCAGCCCCAGCATTTT	CASSFFGDRDQPQHF
-	TRBJ1-1	-	TRBV29-1	TGCAGCGTTCCGGGCCGTGAGACTGGGGCGTCTGAAGCTTTCTTT	CSVPGRETGASEAFF
few	TRBJ2-7	-	TRBV27	TGTGCCAGCAGTCCGCCGGGACTCAATTACGAGCAGTACTTC	CASSPPGLNYEQYF
-	TRBJ2-7	-	TRBV11-3	TGTGCCAGCAGCGCAACTAGGACGGACTCCTACGAGCAGTACTTC	CASSATRTDSYEQYF
-	TRBJ2-2	TRBD2	TRBV6-5	TGTGCCAGCAGTTCCGGGACTAGCGGGGGTGGCGGGGAGCTGTTTTTT	CASSSGTSGGGGELFF
-	TRBJ1-5	TRBD1	TRBV9	TGTGCCAGCAGCGGGACAGGGAATAGCAATCAGCCCCAGCATTTT	CASSGTGNSNQPQHF
once	TRBJ1-4	TRBD1	TRBV11-2	TGTGCCAGCAGCTACACCGACAGGGCTGAAAAACTGTTTTTT	CASSYTDRAEKLFF
-	TRBJ2-7	TRBD1	TRBV4-1	TGCGCCAGCAGCCAAGGAGACAGGGGGCTGGGGCAGTACTTC	CASSQGDRGLGQYF
few	TRBJ1-1	TRBD1	TRBV11-1	TGTGCCAGCAGCCCTGAGGGGACAGGCTTTGGAGCTTTCTTT	CASSPEGTGFGAFF
-	TRBJ1-5	-	TRBV28	TGTGCCAGCAGGGGGGGGGATCAGCCCCAGCATTTT	CASRGGDQPQHF
once	TRBJ1-5	-	TRBV4-2	TGTGCCAGCAGCCAAGAAGTCAGATATAGCAATCAGCCCCAGCATTTT	CASSQEVRYSNQPQHF
-	TRBJ2-7	TRBD2	TRBV6-1	TGTGCCAGCAGTGGGACTAGCGGGAGGACTGTCGACGAGCAGTACTTC	CASSGTSGRTVDEQYF
-	TRBJ2-2	-	TRBV4-1	TGCGCCAGCAGCCAAGACAGGCCAAACACCGGGGAGCTGTTTTTT	CASSQDRPNTGELFF
-	TRBJ1-5	-	TRBV19	TGTGCCAGTAGTACTACGGGACGGGGGAGTTATAGCAATCAGCCCCAGCATTTT	CASSTTGRGSYSNQPQHF
once	TRBJ2-7	-	TRBV6-5	TGTGCCAGCAGTAGAAACGGGTTGAGCTCCTACGAGCAGTACTTC	CASSRNGLSSYEQYF
-	TRBJ2-1	TRBD2	TRBV6-5	TGTGCCAGCAGTGGTAGCGGGCCCAATGAGCAGTTCTTC	CASSGSGPNEQFF
-	TRBJ1-2	-	TRBV27	TGTGCCAGCACCACGACTAGCCTGGATGGCTACACCTTC	CASTTTSLDGYTF